This T cell receptor (beta chain) was found in a study of Graves' ophthalmopathy and Graves' hyperthyroidism. V lost 2 bases, J lost 5 bases, and 5 bases stayed unmatched. From germline, CDR1 is MNHEY and CDR2 SVGAGI. The CDR3 covers 14 residues. This clonotype was seen ten or more times. Amplification from RNA transcripts yielded the TCR beta CDR3 regions. An initial RT-PCR round employing HTBI primers preceded a second-round multiplex PCR. MiXCR, applied by TCRdb to the multiplex PCR reads, yields one record per CDR3 protein. The sample contains 580,000 or so distinct CDR3 sequences, 35% to 40% of which appear only once.

The J gene is TRBJ2-5, the V gene TRBV6-5; 7 bases are a match to TRBD2. Sequences were obtained from peripheral blood or thyroid tissue (not recorded which). This TCR came from an adult man with Graves' hyperthyroidism. CDR3 in amino acids: CASSYEGRAETQYF. The CDR3 nucleotides read TGTGCCAGCAGTTACGAGGGGAGGGCGGAGACCCAGTACTTC.